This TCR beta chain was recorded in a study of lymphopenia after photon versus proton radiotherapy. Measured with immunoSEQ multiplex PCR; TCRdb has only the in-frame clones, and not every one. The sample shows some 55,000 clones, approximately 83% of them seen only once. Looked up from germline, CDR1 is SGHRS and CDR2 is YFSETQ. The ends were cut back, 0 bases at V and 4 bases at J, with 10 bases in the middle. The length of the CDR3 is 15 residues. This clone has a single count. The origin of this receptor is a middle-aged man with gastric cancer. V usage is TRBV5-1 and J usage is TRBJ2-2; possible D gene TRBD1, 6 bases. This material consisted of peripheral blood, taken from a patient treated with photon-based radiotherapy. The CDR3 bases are TGCGCCAGCAGCTTGGCCAGGGGTCCCACCGGGGAGCTGTTTTTT. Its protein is CASSLARGPTGELFF.